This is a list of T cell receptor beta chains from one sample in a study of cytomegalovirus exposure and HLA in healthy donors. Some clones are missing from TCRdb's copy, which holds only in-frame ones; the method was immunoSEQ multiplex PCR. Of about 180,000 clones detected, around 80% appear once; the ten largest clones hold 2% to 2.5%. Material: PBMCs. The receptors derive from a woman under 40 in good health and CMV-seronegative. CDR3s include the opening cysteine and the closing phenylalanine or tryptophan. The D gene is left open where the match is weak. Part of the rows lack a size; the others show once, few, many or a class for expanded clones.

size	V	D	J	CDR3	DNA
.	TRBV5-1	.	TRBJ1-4	CASSLGQWANEKLFF	TGCGCCAGCAGCTTAGGACAGTGGGCTAATGAAAAACTGTTTTTT
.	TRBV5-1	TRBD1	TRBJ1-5	CASSPRPTGGYSNQPQHF	TGCGCCAGCAGCCCCCGCCCGACAGGGGGGTATAGCAATCAGCCCCAGCATTTT
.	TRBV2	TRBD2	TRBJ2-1	CASAGLAHYNEQFF	TGTGCCAGCGCGGGACTAGCGCACTACAATGAGCAGTTCTTC
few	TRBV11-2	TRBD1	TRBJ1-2	CASAASGGYGYTF	TGTGCCAGCGCTGCCTCAGGGGGCTATGGCTACACCTTC
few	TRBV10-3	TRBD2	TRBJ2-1	CAISESPGLAPVNEQFF	TGTGCCATCAGTGAGTCGCCCGGACTAGCCCCGGTCAATGAGCAGTTCTTC
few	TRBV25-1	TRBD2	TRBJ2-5	CASSEGKRGNYQETQYF	TGTGCCAGCAGTGAAGGGAAGCGGGGTAACTACCAAGAGACCCAGTACTTC
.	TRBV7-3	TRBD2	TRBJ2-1	CASSSEGGRAMNEQFF	TGTGCCAGCAGCTCCGAGGGCGGGAGGGCCATGAATGAGCAGTTCTTC
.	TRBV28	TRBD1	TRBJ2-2	CASSWDSISTGELFF	TGTGCCAGCAGTTGGGACAGTATAAGCACCGGGGAGCTGTTTTTT
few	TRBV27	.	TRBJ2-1	CASSRPLLEDEQFF	TGTGCCAGCAGCAGACCCCTTCTTGAGGATGAGCAGTTCTTC
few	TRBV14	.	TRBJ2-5	CASSHHHSTSYQETQYF	TGTGCCAGCAGCCATCACCATAGTACCTCGTACCAAGAGACCCAGTACTTC
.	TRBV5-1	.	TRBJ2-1	CASSNSLVYNEQFF	TGCGCCAGCAGCAACTCACTAGTCTACAATGAGCAGTTCTTC
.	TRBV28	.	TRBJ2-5	CASSFRGETQYF	TGTGCCAGCAGTTTTAGGGGGGAGACCCAGTACTTC
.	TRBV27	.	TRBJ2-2	CASSLAGTTGELFF	TGTGCCAGCAGTTTAGCGGGGACCACCGGGGAGCTGTTTTTT
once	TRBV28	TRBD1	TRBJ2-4	CASSFPRGNIQYF	TGTGCCAGCAGTTTCCCCAGGGGGAACATTCAGTACTTC
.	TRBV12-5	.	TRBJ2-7	CASVSGRTTEEKGGPYEQYF	TGTGCTAGTGTCTCAGGTAGGACTACCGAAGAGAAGGGCGGCCCATACGAGCAGTACTTC
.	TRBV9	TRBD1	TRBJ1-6	CASSDTGTGGNSPLHF	TGTGCCAGCAGCGACACCGGGACAGGGGGTAATTCACCCCTCCACTTT
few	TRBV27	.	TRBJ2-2	CASTLRDSVNTGELFF	TGTGCCAGCACTCTTCGGGACTCCGTGAACACCGGGGAGCTGTTTTTT
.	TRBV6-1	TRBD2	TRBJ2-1	CASSGRLAGGPTDNEQFF	TGTGCCAGCAGTGGCCGACTAGCGGGAGGGCCTACTGACAATGAGCAGTTCTTC
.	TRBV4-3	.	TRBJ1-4	CASSQDIQGNNEKLFF	TGCGCCAGCAGCCAAGATATACAGGGAAATAATGAAAAACTGTTTTTT
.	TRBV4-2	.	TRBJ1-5	CASSRTSWVRRGYQPQHF	TGTGCCAGCAGCCGCACCAGTTGGGTTCGAAGGGGCTATCAGCCCCAGCATTTT
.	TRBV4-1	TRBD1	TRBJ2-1	CASSQPQGATLNEQFF	TGCGCCAGCAGCCAACCTCAGGGGGCTACCCTCAATGAGCAGTTCTTC
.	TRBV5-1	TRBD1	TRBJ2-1	CASSLGQGSRNKQFF	TGCGCCAGCAGCTTGGGACAGGGAAGCCGGAACAAGCAGTTCTTC
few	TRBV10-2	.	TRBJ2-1	CASSDTAYNEQFF	TGCGCCAGCAGTGACACTGCATACAATGAGCAGTTCTTC
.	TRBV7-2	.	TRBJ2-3	CASSRTPGNTDTQYF	TGTGCCAGCAGCCGGACACCCGGAAACACAGATACGCAGTATTTT
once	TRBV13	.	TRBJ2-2	CASSLGFRTNTGELFF	TGTGCCAGCAGCTTAGGGTTTCGAACTAACACCGGGGAGCTGTTTTTT
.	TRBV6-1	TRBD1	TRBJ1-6	CASSEVGGQGRSPLHF	TGTGCCAGCAGTGAAGTGGGCGGACAGGGTCGATCACCCCTCCACTTT
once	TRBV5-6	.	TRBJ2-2	CASSPRGSTGELFF	TGTGCCAGCAGCCCCAGGGGCAGCACCGGGGAGCTGTTTTTT
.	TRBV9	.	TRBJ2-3	CASNPQQGLDTQYF	TGTGCCAGCAACCCGCAGCAGGGCCTAGATACGCAGTATTTT
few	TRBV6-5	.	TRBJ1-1	CASSYWGVDTEAFF	TGTGCCAGCAGTTACTGGGGGGTGGACACTGAAGCTTTCTTT
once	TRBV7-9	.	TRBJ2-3	CASRRGGQEAYRGTDTQYF	TGTGCCAGCAGGAGGGGAGGACAGGAGGCTTATCGTGGCACAGATACGCAGTATTTT
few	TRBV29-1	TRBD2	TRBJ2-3	CSAGGGRADTQYF	TGCAGCGCCGGGGGGGGGCGCGCAGATACGCAGTATTTT
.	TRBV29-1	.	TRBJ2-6	CSVTDTAGANVLTF	TGCAGCGTTACCGACACCGCTGGGGCCAACGTCCTGACTTTC
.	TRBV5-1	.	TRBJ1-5	CASSLGAANQPQHF	TGCGCCAGCAGCTTGGGGGCAGCTAATCAGCCCCAGCATTTT